Given below is one T cell receptor beta chain in context. Its antigen is still unknown. Using constant-segment primers, 5'RACE produced TCR alpha and TCR beta cDNA libraries carrying sample barcodes and UMIs. MiXCR was run by TCRdb on the 5' RACE reads, yielding one entry per CDR3 protein. Found here are 250,000 to 350,000 distinct CDR3 sequences, more than 15% of them singletons; the top ten hold 22%. These data come from a study of T-cell memory formation after mild COVID-19. Study-level points and caveats: The second-wave clones peaking on day 37 were not confirmed as SARS-CoV-2-specific.

CDR3 length: 14 residues. Per germline, CDR1 DFQATT and CDR2 SNEGSKA (reference sequence). V was pared by 3 bases and J by 8 bases, with 10 bases of the junction left unmatched. What was sequenced was PBMCs or a T cell subset sorted from them (not recorded which). V and J are TRBV20-1 and TRBJ2-4, with 7 bases aligning to TRBD2. This sequence originates from a young man who had mild COVID-19 (a few samples of this study predate the infection). Cell type and time point are not known. DNA for the CDR3: TGCAGTGCTAGCCCGACTAGCTTCCAAGACATTCAGTACTTC. Translated, it gives CSASPTSFQDIQYF.